The 5 T cell receptor beta chains reported below all come from one sample, sequenced in a study of T cells in localized non-small cell lung cancer. Profiling relied on immunoSEQ multiplex PCR, and the TCRdb table lists in-frame clones only, not all of them. The table lists about 15,000 clones, around 87% of them singletons, with about 30% in the top ten. The source material was peripheral blood mononuclear cells, sampled before any cancer treatment. These receptors were obtained from a male donor aged 60 or over with stage II lung adenocarcinoma.

This clone has only a few counts. This rearrangement joins TRBV15 to TRBJ2-2; D might be TRBD1 (6 bases). Germline V gives CDR1 LNHNV, CDR2 YYDKDF (reference sequence). The CDR3 consists of 16 residues. The V end was cut by 5 bases, the J end by 1 base, with 14 bases between. The CDR3, as DNA: TGTGCCACCAGCGGGATGACAGGCCAGAACACCGGGGAGCTGTTTTTT. Protein sequence: CATSGMTGQNTGELFF.

V usage is TRBV10-2 and J usage is TRBJ1-5, with TRBD1 matching 8 bases. Germline V gene data show CDR1 as WSHSY and CDR2 as SAAADI. The CDR3 is made up of 17 amino acids. V shed 4 bases and J 3 bases; nucleotides not matched to a gene: 11. The CDR3 spells CASSASRQGRNNQPQHF. As DNA, the CDR3 is TGCGCCAGCAGTGCGTCTCGACAGGGGCGAAACAATCAGCCCCAGCATTTT.

CDR3 sequence (DNA): TGTGCCAGATCGATGGGGCAAGCCGAGCAGTACTTC. It specifies CARSMGQAEQYF. This chain links TRBV21-1 with TRBJ2-7; the table's D call, TRBD1, was not checked against the DNA. TRBV21-1 corresponds to a pseudogene. CDR3 length equals 12 residues.

Details on this clone: Germline is not matched at one junction end, which may reflect a read error. The same CDR3 can be traced to other DNA sequences in this sample. The V and J genes are TRBV5-1 and TRBJ1-1; possible D gene TRBD1, 6 bases. The CDR3 sequence is 14 residues long. Germline V gene lookup returns CDR1 SGHRS and CDR2 YFSETQ. In DNA form, the CDR3 reads TGCGCCAGCAGCAGACCAGGAGGGGACACTGAAGCTTTCTTC. It translates to CASSRPGGDTEAFF.

This chain connects TRBV2 to TRBJ2-5; 7 nucleotides agree with TRBD2. Germline V gives CDR1 SNHLY, CDR2 FYNNEI. V shed 4 bases, J shed 5 bases, and the junction held 4 bases outside the gene matches. The CDR3 loop spans 13 amino acids. For the CDR3, the DNA is TGTGCCAGCAGTGTAGAGGGAGGGGAGACCCAGTACTTC. Its protein is CASSVEGGETQYF. The whole variable domain, remainder taken from reference TRBV2 and TRBJ2-5, is EPEVTQTPSHQVTQMGQEVILRCVPISNHLYFYWYRQILGQKVEFLVSFYNNEISEKSEIFDDQFSVERPDGSNFTLKIRSTKLEDSAMYFCASSVEGGETQYFGPGTRLLVL.